This T cell receptor beta chain is from a study of technical replicates of blood from a handful of donors. The V end lost 3 bases, the J end lost 2 bases, and 11 bases lay between the germline ends. The CDR3 extends over 14 amino acids. Germline V CDR1 and CDR2: SNHLY, FYNNEI. Sequencing used immunoSEQ multiplex PCR; TCRdb keeps in-frame clones, though not all of them. The sample lists 72,000 or so clones, over 85% occurring once. Sequencing was done on a sample of T cells isolated from PBMCs. The gene calls are TRBV2 and TRBJ2-7, with D possibly matching TRBD2 (6 bases). The receptor comes from a human donor in good health. DNA for the CDR3: TGTGCCAGCAGTGACCGGGACTGGACCTACGAGCAGTACTTC. This translates into CASSDRDWTYEQYF.